The 10 T cell receptor beta chains in this list originate from one sample, sequenced in a study of identical twins. Each CDR3 protein gets one entry after TCRdb re-called the 5' RACE reads with MiXCR. The table lists around 480,000 distinct CDR3 sequences, 11% to 15% of them singletons, with about 0.53% in the top ten. Another study also made use of these data, one on yellow fever vaccine responses in identical twins.

The sample consisted of CD4+ T cells sorted from blood. Receptors were obtained from a woman aged 18-29 years in good health.

This clonotype was seen many times. V is TRBV5-1 and J is TRBJ2-5, with unresolved D. The CDR3 totals 15 residues. CDR1 and CDR2 (germline): SGHRS, YFSETQ. The V and J ends lost 0 bases and 3 bases respectively, with 12 bases between them. This CDR3 is CASSLAATEKETQYF. The CDR3 DNA reads TGCGCCAGCAGCTTGGCCGCGACTGAAAAAGAGACCCAGTACTTC.

V and J are TRBV2 and TRBJ2-3; 7 nucleotides line up with TRBD1. CDR3 length equals 14 residues. Germline V gene data show CDR1 as SNHLY and CDR2 as FYNNEI. Trimming cost V 6 bases and J 2 bases; bases outside gene matches: 5. CDR3 amino acids: CASSGDSFTDTQYF. The DNA for the CDR3 is TGTGCCAGCAGCGGGGACAGTTTCACAGATACGCAGTATTTT. Variable domain in full (rest from reference TRBV2 and TRBJ2-3): EPEVTQTPSHQVTQMGQEVILRCVPISNHLYFYWYRQILGQKVEFLVSFYNNEISEKSEIFDDQFSVERPDGSNFTLKIRSTKLEDSAMYFCASSGDSFTDTQYFGPGTRLTVL.

The gene calls are TRBV29-1 and TRBJ2-5; D is uncertain. CDR1 and CDR2 from the germline V gene are SQVTM and ANQGSEA. The CDR3 loop spans 13 amino acids. Trimming took off 4 bases at V and 1 base at J, with 10 bases between the two ends. CDR3 sequence reads: CSVAGLSQETQYF. The CDR3 DNA reads as TGCAGCGTTGCCGGATTAAGCCAAGAGACCCAGTACTTC.

This chain uses TRBV7-2 with TRBJ2-3; D might be TRBD1 (6 bases). Germline CDR1 is SGHTA and CDR2 is FQGNSA. The V end lost 4 bases, the J end lost 5 bases, and 13 bases lay between the germline ends. The CDR3 extends over 14 amino acids. The CDR3 DNA is TGTGCCAGCAGCTCGCAGGGGAAAGTAGATACGCAGTATTTT. Encoded protein: CASSSQGKVDTQYF.

This clonotype was detected a few times. The J gene is TRBJ2-7, the V gene TRBV25-1; 11 bases are shared with TRBD2. V was clipped by 7 bases and J by 0 bases; unmatched bases: 5. There are 15 residues in the CDR3. CDR1 is MGHDK, CDR2 SYGVNS, per germline. In DNA form, the CDR3 reads TGTGCCAGCATCCCTAGCGGGGGGTCCTCCTACGAGCAGTACTTC. This codes for CASIPSGGSSYEQYF.

This clonotype came up many times. The genes are TRBV5-1 and TRBJ2-1, with D perhaps TRBD2 (5 bases). The CDR3 is 14 residues long. Germline assignment: CDR1 SGHRS and CDR2 YFSETQ. The V end was cut by 7 bases, the J end by 0 bases, with 11 bases between. Here the CDR3 reads CASSDGSSYNEQFF. The CDR3 nucleotides read TGCGCCAGCTCCGATGGGAGCTCCTACAATGAGCAGTTCTTC.

In this sample, this clonotype turned up a few times. The chain uses TRBV7-2 and TRBJ2-3; D possibly corresponds to TRBD2 (6 bases). CDR3 length: 17 amino acids. The V gene lost 6 bases and the J gene lost 5 bases, with 24 bases spanning the gap. Germline CDR1 reads SGHTA; CDR2 reads FQGNSA. CDR3 DNA: TGTGCCAGCAGGGCAACTGGGGTAGCGGCCCAGCGAGATACGCAGTATTTT. Residues: CASRATGVAAQRDTQYF.

Here the CDR3 DNA reads TGTGCCAGCTTCGGTAGCGGGAGCTACTACAATGAGCAGTTCTTC. Translation: CASFGSGSYYNEQFF. The chain couples TRBV6-2 or TRBV6-3 to TRBJ2-1; 9 bases fit TRBD2. Germline loops: CDR1 MNHEY, CDR2 SVGEGT. CDR3 length equals 15 residues. V was clipped by 8 bases and J by 3 bases; unmatched bases: 8.

The chain employs TRBV28 and TRBJ2-2; 10 bases line up with TRBD1. V shed 4 bases, J shed 4 bases, and the junction held 9 bases outside the gene matches. This CDR3 spans 17 amino acids. The V gene's germline CDR1 is MDHEN and CDR2 SYDVKM. This chain's CDR3 is CASSSPGQGFATGELFF. The CDR3 region has the DNA TGTGCCAGCAGTTCTCCGGGACAGGGGTTTGCCACCGGGGAGCTGTTTTTT.

This clonotype has just a few counts. V and J are TRBV4-3 and TRBJ2-1; no firm D call. This CDR3 contains 15 residues. Trimming took 0 bases from V and 7 from J, leaving 13 bases between them. CDR1 and CDR2 from the germline V gene are LGHNA and YSLEER. CDR3 in amino acids: CASSQDRASKNEQFF. Written as DNA, the CDR3 is TGCGCCAGCAGCCAAGACCGGGCTAGTAAGAATGAGCAGTTCTTC.